The 20 T cell receptor beta chains below all came from one sample that was sequenced in a study of persistence of HIV-infected CD4 T cells. The libraries were made with immunoSEQ version 4 in survey mode. Assay used: immunoSEQ multiplex PCR; TCRdb lists only in-frame clones, some missing. The sample consists of 30,000 to 35,000 clones, roughly four fifths of them appearing once. Cells were stimulated with overlapping HIV-1 Gag 15-mer peptides. CD40L-negative CD69-negative CD45RO-high memory CD4+ T cells were sorted as populations depleted of antigen-responding cells. These receptors lack a known antigen. Sequenced material: CD4+ T cells sorted from PBMCs after approximately 19-hour stimulation, taken from a patient who received antiretroviral therapy. Receptors originate from an adult woman with HIV who was CMV-seropositive.

The V call is TRBV11-3, the J call TRBJ2-3; 10 bases agree with TRBD2. This CDR3 has 15 amino acids. Per germline, CDR1 SGHNT and CDR2 YENEEA. V trimming: 6 bases; J trimming: 0 bases; junction bases outside the gene matches: 3. CDR3: CASSSSGGSTDTQYF. CDR3 bases: TGTGCCAGCAGTTCTAGCGGGGGTAGCACAGATACGCAGTATTTT.

The rearrangement links TRBV5-5 to TRBJ1-3; D gene uncertain. The V and J ends lost 0 bases and 0 bases respectively, with 19 bases between them. The germline CDR1 and CDR2 sequences are SGHKS and YYEKEE (reference sequence). This CDR3 region has 19 residues. This chain's CDR3 is CASSLVWQEGSFSGNTIYF. Here the CDR3 DNA reads TGTGCCAGCAGCTTGGTCTGGCAAGAGGGCTCGTTCTCTGGAAACACCATATATTTT.

This clone occurred once. The chain has TRBV2 and TRBJ1-1; tentatively, D is TRBD1 (5 bases). The CDR3 spans 13 residues. Trimming cost V 8 bases and J 4 bases, with 14 bases left between them. Per germline, CDR1 SNHLY and CDR2 FYNNEI. CDR3 bases: TGTGCCAGCTCGGACACGCCGGGCACTGAAGCTTTCTTT. Its translation is CASSDTPGTEAFF.

CDR3 amino acids: CATSDSGQGRVTDTQYF. In nucleotides, the CDR3 is TGTGCCACCAGTGATTCCGGACAGGGTCGCGTGACAGATACGCAGTATTTT. The chain carries TRBV24-1 and TRBJ2-3; 8 bases are a match to TRBD1. V lost 2 bases and J lost 3; bases outside the gene matches: 9. Germline loops: CDR1 KGHDR, CDR2 SFDVKD. CDR3 length equals 17 residues.

For the CDR3, the DNA is TGCAGCGTTCGCCTCTACGGGGAATTATTGGGCAATCAGCCCCAGCATTTT. Translation: CSVRLYGELLGNQPQHF. This chain uses TRBV29-1 with TRBJ1-5; D is uncertain. V gave up 5 bases and J gave up 2 bases, with 22 bases separating them. This CDR3 has 17 residues. CDR1 SQVTM and CDR2 ANQGSEA come from the germline V gene.

This clone was seen a single time. The chain joins TRBV28 to TRBJ2-7; D is ambiguous. The CDR3 extends over 12 amino acids. V gave up 3 bases and J gave up 2 bases, with 5 bases separating them. Germline CDR1 MDHEN, CDR2 SYDVKM. This CDR3 is CASSFRTYEQYF. In DNA form, the CDR3 reads TGTGCCAGCAGTTTTCGAACCTACGAGCAGTACTTC.

The rearrangement joins TRBV21-1 to TRBJ2-1; the D call TRBD2 from the table was never checked on the DNA. TRBV21-1 represents a pseudogene. The CDR3 is 18 amino acids. CDR3 region: CASTQVAGGPVPYNEQFF. DNA of the CDR3: TGTGCCAGCACCCAGGTAGCGGGGGGGCCCGTTCCCTACAATGAGCAGTTCTTC.

The chain joins TRBV2 to TRBJ2-3; D may be TRBD1 (6 bases). The germline V gene encodes CDR1 SNHLY and CDR2 FYNNEI. The ends were cut back, 4 bases at V and 0 bases at J, with 11 bases in the middle. The CDR3 covers 15 residues. In DNA form, the CDR3 reads TGTGCCAGCAGTGGACAGGTTCATAGCACAGATACGCAGTATTTT. It translates to CASSGQVHSTDTQYF.

The chain couples TRBV19 to TRBJ1-1; perhaps TRBD1 as D (6 bases). The CDR3 has 19 amino acids. With 2 bases removed from V and 0 bases from J, the gap between germline ends came to 22 bases. Per the germline V gene, CDR1 is LNHDA and CDR2 is SQIVND (reference sequence). The CDR3 here is CASSIKRGGRVSMNTEAFF. DNA for the CDR3: TGTGCCAGTAGTATAAAGAGGGGGGGGAGGGTGAGTATGAACACTGAAGCTTTCTTT.

This clone occurred a few times. V usage is TRBV29-1 and J usage is TRBJ1-1; D ambiguous. The germline CDR1 and CDR2 sequences are SQVTM and ANQGSEA. There are 14 residues in the CDR3. The V and J ends lost 4 bases and 1 base respectively, with 13 bases between them. The CDR3 sequence: CSVALPQANTEAFF. CDR3 sequence (DNA): TGCAGCGTTGCCCTTCCCCAGGCGAACACTGAAGCTTTCTTT.

As for this clone: The final CDR3 position lacks the conserved phenylalanine or tryptophan, pointing to a likely read error. The CDR3 sequence: CASSLGPSGANVLTS. The CDR3 DNA reads TGTGCCAGCAGCCTGGGTCCCTCTGGGGCCAACGTCCTGACTTCC. The V gene is TRBV6-5, the J gene TRBJ2-6; D is unclear. This CDR3 comprises 15 residues. V lost 6 bases and J 0 bases, leaving 9 bases between the germline ends. Germline V gives CDR1 MNHEY, CDR2 SVGAGI.

This chain connects TRBV28 to TRBJ1-3; TRBD1 agrees at 7 bases. V gave up 3 bases and J gave up 0 bases; unmatched junction bases: 14. The CDR3 runs to 19 residues. The germline V gene encodes CDR1 MDHEN and CDR2 SYDVKM. This CDR3 is CASSFWRGPGYNSGNTIYF. CDR3 nucleotides: TGTGCCAGCAGTTTTTGGAGGGGGCCCGGTTATAACTCTGGAAACACCATATATTTT.

The CDR3: CSASRGNSNQPQHF. DNA of the CDR3: TGCAGTGCTAGTCGAGGGAATAGCAATCAGCCCCAGCATTTT. The chain recombines TRBV20-1 with TRBJ1-5; D unresolved. V was cut by 3 bases and J by 0 bases, with 9 bases left in between. Germline V gene data show CDR1 as DFQATT and CDR2 as SNEGSKA (reference sequence). There are 14 residues in the CDR3.

The CDR3 loop is CASSLARPSRTTRYGYTF. CDR3 nucleotide sequence: TGTGCCAGCAGCTTAGCCCGTCCCTCCCGGACAACTCGCTATGGCTACACCTTC. The chain carries TRBV7-2 and TRBJ1-2; TRBD1 might be the D (5 bases). V lost 0 bases to trimming and J lost 4 bases, with 21 bases between them. Germline CDR1 and CDR2: SGHTA and FQGNSA. This CDR3 region has 18 residues.

The CDR3 reads CAWSVPETQYF. CDR3 DNA sequence: TGTGCCTGGAGTGTACCCGAGACCCAGTACTTC. The rearrangement joins TRBV30 to TRBJ2-5; D is ambiguous. Trimming stripped 0 bases from V and 5 bases from J, with 4 bases between. Germline V gene data show CDR1 as GTSNPN and CDR2 as SVGIG (reference sequence). The CDR3 sequence is 11 residues long. Based on the CDR3 plus reference TRBV30 and TRBJ2-5, the full variable domain is SQTIHQWPATLVQPVGSPLSLECTVEGTSNPNLYWYRQAAGRGLQLLFYSVGIGQISSEVPQNLSASRPQDRQFILSSKKLLLSDSGFYLCAWSVPETQYFGPGTRLLVL.

The rearrangement links TRBV6-5 to TRBJ1-3, with a possible D match to TRBD1 (5 bases). With 2 bases removed from V and 0 bases from J, the gap between germline ends came to 11 bases. Germline values: CDR1 MNHEY, CDR2 SVGAGI. The CDR3 sequence is 16 residues long. CDR3 sequence reads: CASSYRVGGSGNTIYF. DNA for the CDR3: TGTGCCAGCAGTTACCGGGTTGGGGGCTCTGGAAACACCATATATTTT.

This rearrangement joins TRBV4-3 to TRBJ2-2, with D possibly being TRBD1 or TRBD2 (5 bases each). This CDR3 is 14 amino acids long. Germline loops: CDR1 LGHNA, CDR2 YSLEER. Trimming shortened V by 0 bases and J by 6 bases, and 8 bases separated the two germline ends. CDR3 amino acids: CASSQEEGSGELFF. The CDR3 DNA is TGCGCCAGCAGCCAAGAAGAGGGGTCCGGGGAGCTGTTTTTT.

This sequence joins TRBV7-9 and TRBJ2-7; TRBD2 agrees at 10 bases. CDR3 length equals 15 residues. With 2 bases clipped from V and 9 bases from J, the junction kept 10 bases outside the gene matches. CDR1 SEHNR and CDR2 FQNEAQ come from the germline V gene (reference sequence). CDR3 protein: CASSLSGGAPVGQYF. In DNA, the CDR3 is TGTGCCAGCAGCTTAAGCGGGGGGGCACCCGTCGGGCAGTACTTC.

The CDR3 reads CASSIGEGLGSPLHF. CDR3 DNA sequence: TGTGCCAGTAGTATAGGGGAGGGACTTGGATCACCCCTCCACTTT. This chain joins TRBV19 and TRBJ1-6; possible D gene TRBD1, 5 bases. Germline V gives CDR1 LNHDA, CDR2 SQIVND (reference sequence). The CDR3 contains 15 residues. V shed 1 base and J shed 10 bases, with 14 bases lying between them.

The chain employs TRBV12-3 or TRBV12-4 and TRBJ1-2; D is unclear. V gave up 1 base and J gave up 4 bases, with 7 bases separating them. This CDR3 has 13 amino acids. The CDR3 region has the DNA TGTGCCAGCAGTTTAGATGGGTTCTATGGCTACACCTTC. Its protein is CASSLDGFYGYTF.